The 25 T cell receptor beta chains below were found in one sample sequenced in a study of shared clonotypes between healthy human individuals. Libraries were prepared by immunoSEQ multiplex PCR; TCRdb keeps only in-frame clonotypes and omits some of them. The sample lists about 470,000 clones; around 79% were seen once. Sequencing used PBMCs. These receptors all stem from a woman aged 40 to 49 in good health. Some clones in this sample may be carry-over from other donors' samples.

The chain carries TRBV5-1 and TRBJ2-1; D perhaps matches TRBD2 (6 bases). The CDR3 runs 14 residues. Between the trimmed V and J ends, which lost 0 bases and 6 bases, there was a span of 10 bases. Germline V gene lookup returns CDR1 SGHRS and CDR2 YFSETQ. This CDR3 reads CASSLGGAGNEQFF. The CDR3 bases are TGCGCCAGCAGCTTGGGAGGAGCGGGCAATGAGCAGTTCTTC. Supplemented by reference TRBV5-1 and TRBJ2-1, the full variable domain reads KAGVTQTPRYLIKTRGQQVTLSCSPISGHRSVSWYQQTPGQGLQFLFEYFSETQRNKGNFPGRFSGRQFSNSRSEMNVSTLELGDSALYLCASSLGGAGNEQFFGPGTRLTVL.

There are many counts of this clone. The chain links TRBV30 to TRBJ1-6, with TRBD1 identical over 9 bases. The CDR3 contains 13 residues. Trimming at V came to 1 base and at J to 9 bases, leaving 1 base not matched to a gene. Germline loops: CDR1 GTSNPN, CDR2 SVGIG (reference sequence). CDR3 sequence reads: CAWSEDRGSPLHF. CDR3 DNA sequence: TGTGCCTGGAGTGAGGACAGGGGTTCACCCCTCCACTTT.

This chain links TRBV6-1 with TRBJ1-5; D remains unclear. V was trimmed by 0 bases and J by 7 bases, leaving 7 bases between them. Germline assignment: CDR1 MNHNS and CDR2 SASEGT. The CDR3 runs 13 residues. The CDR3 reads CASSEALNQPQHF. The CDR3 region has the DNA TGTGCCAGCAGTGAAGCGTTAAACCAGCCCCAGCATTTT.

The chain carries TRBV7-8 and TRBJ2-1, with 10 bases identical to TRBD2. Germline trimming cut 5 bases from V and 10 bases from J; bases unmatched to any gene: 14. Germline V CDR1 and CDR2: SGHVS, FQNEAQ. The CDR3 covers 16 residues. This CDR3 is CASSQSLFLAGEEQFF. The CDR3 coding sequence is TGTGCCAGCAGCCAAAGCTTGTTTCTAGCGGGAGAGGAGCAGTTCTTC.

CDR3 DNA sequence: TGTGCCAGCAGCTGGACAGGGAACGAGCAGTACTTC. It yields the protein CASSWTGNEQYF. The chain is built from TRBV7-9 and TRBJ2-7; 8 bases map to TRBD1. The CDR3 has 12 amino acids. CDR1 SEHNR and CDR2 FQNEAQ come from the germline V gene (reference sequence). After removal of 4 bases from V and 5 bases from J, the junction contained 1 base not matched to a gene.

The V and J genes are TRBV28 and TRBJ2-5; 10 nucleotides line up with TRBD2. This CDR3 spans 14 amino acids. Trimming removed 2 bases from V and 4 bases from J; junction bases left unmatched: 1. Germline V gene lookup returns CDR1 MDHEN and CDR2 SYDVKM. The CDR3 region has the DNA TGTGCCAGCAGTTTACCTAGCGGGGGAGAGACCCAGTACTTC. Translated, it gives CASSLPSGGETQYF.

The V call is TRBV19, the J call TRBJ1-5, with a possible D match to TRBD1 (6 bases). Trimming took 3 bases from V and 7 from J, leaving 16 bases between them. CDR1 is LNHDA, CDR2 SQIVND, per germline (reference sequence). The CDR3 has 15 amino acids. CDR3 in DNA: TGTGCCAGTAGTATGGGACACGGGACTACCCAGCCCCAGCATTTT. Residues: CASSMGHGTTQPQHF.

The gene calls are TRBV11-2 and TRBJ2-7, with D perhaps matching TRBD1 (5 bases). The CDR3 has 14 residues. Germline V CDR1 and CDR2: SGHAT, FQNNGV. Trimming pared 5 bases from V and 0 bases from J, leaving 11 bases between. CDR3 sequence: CASSDWTSSYEQYF. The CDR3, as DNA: TGTGCCAGCAGCGACTGGACAAGCTCCTACGAGCAGTACTTC.

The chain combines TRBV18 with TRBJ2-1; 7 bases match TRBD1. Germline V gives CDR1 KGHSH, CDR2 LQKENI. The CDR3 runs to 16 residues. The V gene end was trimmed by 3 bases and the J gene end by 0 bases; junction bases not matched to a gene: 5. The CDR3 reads CASSPDRSTSYNEQFF. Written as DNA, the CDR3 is TGTGCCAGCTCACCGGACAGGTCTACCTCCTACAATGAGCAGTTCTTC.

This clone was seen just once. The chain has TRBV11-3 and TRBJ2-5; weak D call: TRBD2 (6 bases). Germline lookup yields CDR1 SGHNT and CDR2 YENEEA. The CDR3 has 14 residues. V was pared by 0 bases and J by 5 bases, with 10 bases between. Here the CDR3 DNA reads TGTGCCAGCAGCTTAGATTCTAGCGTGGAGACCCAGTACTTC. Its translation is CASSLDSSVETQYF.

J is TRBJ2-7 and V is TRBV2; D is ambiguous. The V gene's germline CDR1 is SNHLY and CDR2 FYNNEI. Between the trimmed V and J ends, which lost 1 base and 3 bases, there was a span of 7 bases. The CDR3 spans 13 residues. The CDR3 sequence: CASSEGPYYEQYF. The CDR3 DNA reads TGTGCCAGCAGTGAAGGGCCGTACTACGAGCAGTACTTC.

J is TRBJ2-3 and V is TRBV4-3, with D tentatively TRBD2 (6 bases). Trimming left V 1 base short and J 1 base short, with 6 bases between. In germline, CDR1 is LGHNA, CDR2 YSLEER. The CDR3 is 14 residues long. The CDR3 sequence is CASSQGRGTDTQYF. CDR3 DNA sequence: TGCGCCAGCAGCCAAGGGAGGGGCACAGATACGCAGTATTTT.

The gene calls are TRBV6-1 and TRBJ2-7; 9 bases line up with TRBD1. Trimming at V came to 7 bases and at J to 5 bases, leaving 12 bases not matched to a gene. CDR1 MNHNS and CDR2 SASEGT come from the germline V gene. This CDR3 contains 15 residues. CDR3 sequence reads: CASKNRQGVFDEQYF. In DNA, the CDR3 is TGTGCCAGCAAGAACCGACAGGGGGTTTTCGACGAGCAGTACTTC.

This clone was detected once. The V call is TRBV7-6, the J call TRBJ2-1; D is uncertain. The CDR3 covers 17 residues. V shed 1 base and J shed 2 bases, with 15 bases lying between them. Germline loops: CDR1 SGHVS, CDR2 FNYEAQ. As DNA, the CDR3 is TGTGCCAGCAGCTTAGTGTCGGTTAAATCTGCCTACAATGAGCAGTTCTTC. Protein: CASSLVSVKSAYNEQFF.

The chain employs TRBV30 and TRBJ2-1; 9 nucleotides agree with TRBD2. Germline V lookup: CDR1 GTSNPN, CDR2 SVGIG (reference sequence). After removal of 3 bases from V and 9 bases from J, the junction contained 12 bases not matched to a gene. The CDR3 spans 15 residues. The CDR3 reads CAWRRALAGVSEQFF. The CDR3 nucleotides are TGTGCCTGGAGGAGGGCGTTAGCGGGAGTTAGTGAGCAGTTCTTC.

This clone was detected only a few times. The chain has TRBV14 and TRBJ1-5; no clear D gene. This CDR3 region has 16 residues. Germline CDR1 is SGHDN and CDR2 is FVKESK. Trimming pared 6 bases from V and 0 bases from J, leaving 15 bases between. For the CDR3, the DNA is TGTGCCAGCAGTCCACAGCGATACTATAGCAATCAGCCCCAGCATTTT. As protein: CASSPQRYYSNQPQHF.

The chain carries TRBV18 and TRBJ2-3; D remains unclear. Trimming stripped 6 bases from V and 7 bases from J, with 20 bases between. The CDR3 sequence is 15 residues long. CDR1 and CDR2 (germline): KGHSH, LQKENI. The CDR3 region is CASSSADGGRNTQYF. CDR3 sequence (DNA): TGTGCCAGCTCGTCTGCGGACGGCGGAAGGAATACGCAGTATTTT.

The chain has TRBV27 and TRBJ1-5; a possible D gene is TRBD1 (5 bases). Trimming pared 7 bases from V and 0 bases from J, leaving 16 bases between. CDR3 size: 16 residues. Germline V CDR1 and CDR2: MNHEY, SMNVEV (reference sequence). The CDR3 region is CASNLFGDPSNQPQHF. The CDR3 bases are TGTGCCAGCAATTTGTTCGGGGACCCTAGCAATCAGCCCCAGCATTTT.

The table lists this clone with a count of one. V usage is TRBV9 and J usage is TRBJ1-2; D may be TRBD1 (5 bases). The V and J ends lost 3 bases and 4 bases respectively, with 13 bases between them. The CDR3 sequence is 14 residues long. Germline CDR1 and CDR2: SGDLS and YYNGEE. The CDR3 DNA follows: TGTGCCAGCAGCGAGGGGCACCGGAGCTATGGCTACACCTTC. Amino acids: CASSEGHRSYGYTF.

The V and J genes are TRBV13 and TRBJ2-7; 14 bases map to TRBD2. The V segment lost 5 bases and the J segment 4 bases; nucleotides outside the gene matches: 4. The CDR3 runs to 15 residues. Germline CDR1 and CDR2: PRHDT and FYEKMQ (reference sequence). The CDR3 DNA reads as TGTGCCAGCAGCCGGGGACTAGCGGGAGTTTACGAGCAGTACTTC. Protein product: CASSRGLAGVYEQYF.

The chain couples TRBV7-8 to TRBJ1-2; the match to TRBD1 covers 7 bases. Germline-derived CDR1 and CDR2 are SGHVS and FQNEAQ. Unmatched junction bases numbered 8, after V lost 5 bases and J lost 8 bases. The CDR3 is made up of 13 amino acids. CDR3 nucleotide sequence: TGTGCCAGCAGCCGAGGGACAGACATGGGCTACACCTTC. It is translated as CASSRGTDMGYTF.

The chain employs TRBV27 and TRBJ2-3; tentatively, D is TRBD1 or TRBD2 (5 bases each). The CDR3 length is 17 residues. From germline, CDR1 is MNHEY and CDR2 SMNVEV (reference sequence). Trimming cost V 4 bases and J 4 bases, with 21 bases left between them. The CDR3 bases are TGTGCCAGCAGTTCCCGCCCTAGACAGCCCGGGGCAGATACGCAGTATTTT. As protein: CASSSRPRQPGADTQYF.

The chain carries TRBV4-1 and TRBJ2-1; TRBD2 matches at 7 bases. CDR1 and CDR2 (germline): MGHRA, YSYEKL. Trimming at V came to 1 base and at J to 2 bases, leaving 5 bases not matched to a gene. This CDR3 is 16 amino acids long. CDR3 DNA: TGCGCCAGCAGCCAAGGCCTAGCGGATACCTACAATGAGCAGTTCTTC. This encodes CASSQGLADTYNEQFF.

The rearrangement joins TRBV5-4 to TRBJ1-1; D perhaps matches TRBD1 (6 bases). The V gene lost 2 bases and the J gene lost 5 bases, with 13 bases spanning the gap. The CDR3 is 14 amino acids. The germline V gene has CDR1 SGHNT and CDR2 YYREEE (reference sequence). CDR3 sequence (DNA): TGTGCCAGCAGCTTACAGGGTCGTTTAACTGAAGCTTTCTTT. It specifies CASSLQGRLTEAFF.

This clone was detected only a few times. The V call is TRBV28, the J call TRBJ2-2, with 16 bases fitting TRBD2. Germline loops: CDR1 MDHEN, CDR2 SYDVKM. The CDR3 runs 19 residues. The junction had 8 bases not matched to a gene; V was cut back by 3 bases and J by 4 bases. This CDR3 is CASSFPWGTSGRATGELFF. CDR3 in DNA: TGTGCCAGCAGTTTCCCATGGGGGACTAGCGGGAGGGCCACCGGGGAGCTGTTTTTT.